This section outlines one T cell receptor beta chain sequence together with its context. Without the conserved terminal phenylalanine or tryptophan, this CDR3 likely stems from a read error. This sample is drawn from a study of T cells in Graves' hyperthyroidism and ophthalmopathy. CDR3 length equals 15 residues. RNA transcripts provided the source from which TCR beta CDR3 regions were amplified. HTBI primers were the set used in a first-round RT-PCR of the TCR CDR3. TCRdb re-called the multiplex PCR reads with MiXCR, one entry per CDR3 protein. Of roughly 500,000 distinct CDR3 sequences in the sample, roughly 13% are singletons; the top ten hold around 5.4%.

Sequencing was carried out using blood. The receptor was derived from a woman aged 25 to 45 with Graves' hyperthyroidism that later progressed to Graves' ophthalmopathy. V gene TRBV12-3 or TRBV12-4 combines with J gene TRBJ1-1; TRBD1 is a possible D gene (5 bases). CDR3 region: CASSLGGTVNAEAFL. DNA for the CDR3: TGTGCCAGCAGTTTAGGGGGGACGGTGAACGCTGAAGCTTTCCTT.